This TCR beta chain was identified during a study of blood T cell repertoires in COVID-19. Participants spanned ages about 18 to 100 years and resided in 24 US areas. Cohort 3 recovered donors had two negative PCRs, clearance, or symptom resolution. J lost 7 bases, V lost 4 bases, and 5 bases had no gene match. CDR3 size: 14 residues. The germline V gene has CDR1 SGHRS and CDR2 YFSETQ. Some clones are missing from TCRdb's copy, which holds only in-frame ones; the method was immunoSEQ multiplex PCR. The sample lists about 150,000 clones; around 80% were seen once. This clone was counted a few times. V gene TRBV5-1 combines with J gene TRBJ1-5, with TRBD1 identical over 10 bases. The receptor comes from a woman aged 45 to 65 who had recovered from COVID-19. The sample was PBMCs or T cells enriched from blood (not recorded which). The CDR3: CASSVGTGEQPQHF. CDR3 bases: TGCGCCAGCAGCGTCGGGACAGGGGAGCAGCCCCAGCATTTT.